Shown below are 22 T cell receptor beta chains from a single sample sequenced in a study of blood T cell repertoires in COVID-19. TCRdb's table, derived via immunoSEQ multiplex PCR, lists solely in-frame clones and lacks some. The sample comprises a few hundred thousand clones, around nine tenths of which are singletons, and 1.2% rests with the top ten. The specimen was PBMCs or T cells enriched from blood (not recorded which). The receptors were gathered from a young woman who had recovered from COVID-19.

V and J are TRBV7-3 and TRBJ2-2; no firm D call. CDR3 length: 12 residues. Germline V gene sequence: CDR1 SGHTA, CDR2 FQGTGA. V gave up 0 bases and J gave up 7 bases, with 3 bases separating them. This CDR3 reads CASSLTRGELFF. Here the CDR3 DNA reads TGTGCCAGCAGCTTAACCCGCGGGGAGCTGTTTTTT.

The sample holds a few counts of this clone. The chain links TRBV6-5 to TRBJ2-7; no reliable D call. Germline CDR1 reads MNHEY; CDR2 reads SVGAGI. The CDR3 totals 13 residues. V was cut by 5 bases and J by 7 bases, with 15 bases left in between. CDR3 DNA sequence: TGTGCCAGCAGTCCCCGAGGTGTCGGGGAGCAGTACTTC. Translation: CASSPRGVGEQYF.

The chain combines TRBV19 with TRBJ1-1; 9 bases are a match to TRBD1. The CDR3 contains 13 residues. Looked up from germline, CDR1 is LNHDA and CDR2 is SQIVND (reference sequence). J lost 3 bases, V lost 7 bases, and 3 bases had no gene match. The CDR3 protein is CASTRDRDTEAFF. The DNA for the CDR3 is TGTGCCAGTACCAGGGACAGGGACACTGAAGCTTTCTTT.

CDR3 nucleotides: TGTGCCAGCGGGGCAGGGACAGGGAACTATGGCTACACCTTC. Protein: CASGAGTGNYGYTF. This chain connects TRBV27 to TRBJ1-2, with 9 bases aligning to TRBD1. This CDR3 spans 14 amino acids. Trimming cost V 8 bases and J 2 bases; bases outside gene matches: 6. Germline CDR1 and CDR2: MNHEY and SMNVEV (reference sequence).

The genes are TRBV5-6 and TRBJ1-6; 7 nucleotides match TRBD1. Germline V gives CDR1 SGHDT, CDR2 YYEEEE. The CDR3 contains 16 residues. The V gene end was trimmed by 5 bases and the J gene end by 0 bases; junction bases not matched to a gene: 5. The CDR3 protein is CASSRTGASYNSPLHF. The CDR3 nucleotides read TGTGCCAGCAGTCGGACAGGAGCCTCCTATAATTCACCCCTCCACTTT.

The CDR3 is CASSFPTAYEQYF. CDR3 sequence (DNA): TGTGCCAGCAGCTTCCCCACAGCCTACGAGCAGTACTTC. V is TRBV5-6 and J is TRBJ2-7; no clear D gene. The CDR3 runs to 13 residues. The germline V and J ends were trimmed by 2 bases and 2 bases, with 8 bases remaining between them. The germline V gene has CDR1 SGHDT and CDR2 YYEEEE.

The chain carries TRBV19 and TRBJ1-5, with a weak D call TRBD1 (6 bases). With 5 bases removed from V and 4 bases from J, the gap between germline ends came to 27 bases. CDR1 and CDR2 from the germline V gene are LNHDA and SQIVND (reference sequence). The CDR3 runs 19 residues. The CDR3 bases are TGTGCCAGTAGTGAACTTCGAAGAACAGGGACGACGGGGAATCAGCCCCAGCATTTT. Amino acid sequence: CASSELRRTGTTGNQPQHF.

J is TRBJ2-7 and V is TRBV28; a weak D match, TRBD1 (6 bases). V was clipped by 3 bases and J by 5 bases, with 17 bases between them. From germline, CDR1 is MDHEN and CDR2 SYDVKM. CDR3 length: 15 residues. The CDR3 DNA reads TGTGCCAGCAGTTTCCGACAGGACGGAATAGACGAGCAGTACTTC. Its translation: CASSFRQDGIDEQYF.

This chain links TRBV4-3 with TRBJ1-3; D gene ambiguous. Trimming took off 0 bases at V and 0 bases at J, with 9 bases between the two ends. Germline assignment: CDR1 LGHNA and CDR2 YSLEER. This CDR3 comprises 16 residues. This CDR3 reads CASSQDLSSSGNTIYF. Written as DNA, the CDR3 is TGCGCCAGCAGCCAAGATCTCTCCAGCTCTGGAAACACCATATATTTT.

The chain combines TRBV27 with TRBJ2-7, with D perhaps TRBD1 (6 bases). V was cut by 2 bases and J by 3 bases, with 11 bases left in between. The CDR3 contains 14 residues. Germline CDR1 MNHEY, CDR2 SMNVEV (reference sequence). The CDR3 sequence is CASSLVAGVYEQYF. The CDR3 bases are TGTGCCAGCAGTTTAGTGGCAGGGGTCTACGAGCAGTACTTC.

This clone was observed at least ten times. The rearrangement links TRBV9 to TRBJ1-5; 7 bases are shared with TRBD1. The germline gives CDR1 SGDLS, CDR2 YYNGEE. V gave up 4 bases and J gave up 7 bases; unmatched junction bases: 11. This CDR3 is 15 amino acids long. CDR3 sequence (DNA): TGTGCCAGCAGCCAAAGCGACAGGGAAGGCCAGCCCCAGCATTTT. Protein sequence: CASSQSDREGQPQHF.

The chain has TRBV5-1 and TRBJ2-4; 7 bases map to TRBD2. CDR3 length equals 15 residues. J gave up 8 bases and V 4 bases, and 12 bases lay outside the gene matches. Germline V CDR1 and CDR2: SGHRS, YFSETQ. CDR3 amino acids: CASSPVIGGGDIQYF. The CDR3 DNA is TGCGCCAGCAGCCCGGTTATTGGGGGAGGGGACATTCAGTACTTC.

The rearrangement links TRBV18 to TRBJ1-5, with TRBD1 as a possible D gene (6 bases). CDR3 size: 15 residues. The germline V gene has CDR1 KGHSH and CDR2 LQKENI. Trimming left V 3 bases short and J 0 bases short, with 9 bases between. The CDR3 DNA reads TGTGCCAGCTCACCCGCAGGGGATAGCAATCAGCCCCAGCATTTT. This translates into CASSPAGDSNQPQHF. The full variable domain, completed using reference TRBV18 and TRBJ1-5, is NAGVMQNPRHLVRRRGQEARLRCSPMKGHSHVYWYRQLPEEGLKFMVYLQKENIIDESGMPKERFSAEFPKEGPSILRIQQVVRGDSAAYFCASSPAGDSNQPQHFGDGTRLSIL.

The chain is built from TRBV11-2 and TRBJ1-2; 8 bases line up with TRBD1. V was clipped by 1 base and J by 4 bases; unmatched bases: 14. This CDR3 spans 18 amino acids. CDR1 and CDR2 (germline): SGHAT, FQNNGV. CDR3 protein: CASSLGGGQDERVYGYTF. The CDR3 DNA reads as TGTGCCAGCAGCTTAGGAGGGGGACAGGACGAACGTGTCTATGGCTACACCTTC. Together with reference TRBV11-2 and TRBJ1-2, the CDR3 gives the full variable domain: EAGVAQSPRYKIIEKRQSVAFWCNPISGHATLYWYQQILGQGPKLLIQFQNNGVVDDSQLPKDRFSAERLKGVDSTLKIQPAKLEDSAVYLCASSLGGGQDERVYGYTFGSGTRLTVV.

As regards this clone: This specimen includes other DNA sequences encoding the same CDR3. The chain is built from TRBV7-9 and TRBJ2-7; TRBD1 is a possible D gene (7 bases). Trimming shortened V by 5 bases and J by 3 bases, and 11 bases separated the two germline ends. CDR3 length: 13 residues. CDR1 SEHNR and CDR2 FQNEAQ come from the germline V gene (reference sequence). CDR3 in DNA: TGTGCCAGCAGCGGCGGGACAGTCTACGAGCAGTACTTC. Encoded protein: CASSGGTVYEQYF.

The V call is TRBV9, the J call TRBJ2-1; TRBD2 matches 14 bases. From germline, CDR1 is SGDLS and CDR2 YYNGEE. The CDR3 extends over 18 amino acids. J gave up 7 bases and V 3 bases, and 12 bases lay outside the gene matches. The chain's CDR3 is CASSASPGTSGGSNEQFF. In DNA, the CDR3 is TGTGCCAGCAGCGCAAGTCCCGGGACTAGCGGGGGTAGTAATGAGCAGTTCTTC.

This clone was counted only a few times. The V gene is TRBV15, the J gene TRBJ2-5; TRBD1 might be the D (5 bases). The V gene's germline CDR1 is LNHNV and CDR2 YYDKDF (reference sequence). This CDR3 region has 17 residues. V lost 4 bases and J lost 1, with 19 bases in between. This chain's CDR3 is CATSMLALDMGQETQYF. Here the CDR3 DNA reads TGTGCCACCAGCATGTTGGCCTTGGACATGGGCCAAGAGACCCAGTACTTC.

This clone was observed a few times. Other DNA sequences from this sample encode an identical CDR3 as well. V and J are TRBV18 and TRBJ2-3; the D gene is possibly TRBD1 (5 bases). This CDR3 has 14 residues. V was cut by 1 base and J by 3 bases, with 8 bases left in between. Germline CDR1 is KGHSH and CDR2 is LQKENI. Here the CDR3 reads CASSPQGITDTQYF. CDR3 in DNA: TGTGCCAGCTCACCACAGGGGATAACAGATACGCAGTATTTT.

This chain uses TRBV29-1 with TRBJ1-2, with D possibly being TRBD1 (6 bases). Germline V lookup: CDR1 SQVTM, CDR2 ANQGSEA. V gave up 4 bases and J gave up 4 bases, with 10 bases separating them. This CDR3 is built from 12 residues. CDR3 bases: TGCAGCGTTGTTGAACAGGGCTATGGCTACACCTTC. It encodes CSVVEQGYGYTF. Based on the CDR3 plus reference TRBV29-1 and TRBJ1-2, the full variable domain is SAVISQKPSRDICQRGTSLTIQCQVDSQVTMMFWYRQQPGQSLTLIATANQGSEATYESGFVIDKFPISRPNLTFSTLTVSNMSPEDSSIYLCSVVEQGYGYTFGSGTRLTVV.

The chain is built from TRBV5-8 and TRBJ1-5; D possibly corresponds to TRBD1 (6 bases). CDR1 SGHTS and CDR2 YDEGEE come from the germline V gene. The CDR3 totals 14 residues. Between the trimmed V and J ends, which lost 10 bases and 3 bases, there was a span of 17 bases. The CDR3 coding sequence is TGTGCCGGGGGTCACGGGGGGCCCAATCAGCCCCAGCATTTT. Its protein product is CAGGHGGPNQPQHF.

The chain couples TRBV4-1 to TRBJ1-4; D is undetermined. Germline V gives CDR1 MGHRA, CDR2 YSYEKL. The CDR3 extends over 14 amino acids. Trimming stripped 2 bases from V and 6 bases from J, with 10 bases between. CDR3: CASSQRVLDEKLFF. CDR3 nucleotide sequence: TGCGCCAGCAGCCAACGGGTTCTGGATGAAAAACTGTTTTTT.

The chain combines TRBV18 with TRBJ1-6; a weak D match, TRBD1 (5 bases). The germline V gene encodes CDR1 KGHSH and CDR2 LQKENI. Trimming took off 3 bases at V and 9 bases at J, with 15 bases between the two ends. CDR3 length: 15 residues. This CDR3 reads CASSPSGLGGSPLHF. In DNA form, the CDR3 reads TGTGCCAGCTCACCTAGTGGGCTCGGGGGTTCACCCCTCCACTTT.